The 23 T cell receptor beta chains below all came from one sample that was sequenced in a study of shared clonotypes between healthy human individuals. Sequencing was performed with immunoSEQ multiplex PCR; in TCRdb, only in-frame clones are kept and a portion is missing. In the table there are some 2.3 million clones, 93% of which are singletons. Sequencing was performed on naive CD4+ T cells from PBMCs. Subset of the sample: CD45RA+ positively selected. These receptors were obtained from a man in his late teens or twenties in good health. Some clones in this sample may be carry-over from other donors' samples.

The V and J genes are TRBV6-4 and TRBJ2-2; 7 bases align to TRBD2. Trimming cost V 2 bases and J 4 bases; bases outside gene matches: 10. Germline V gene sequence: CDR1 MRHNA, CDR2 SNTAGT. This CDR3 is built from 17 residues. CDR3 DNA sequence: TGTGCCAGCAGTGACACGAAAGCGGGATTATTCACCGGGGAGCTGTTTTTT. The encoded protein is CASSDTKAGLFTGELFF.

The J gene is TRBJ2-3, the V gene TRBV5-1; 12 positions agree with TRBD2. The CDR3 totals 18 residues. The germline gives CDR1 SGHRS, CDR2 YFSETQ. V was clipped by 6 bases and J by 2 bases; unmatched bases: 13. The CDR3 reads CASIGLAGGPLSTDTQYF. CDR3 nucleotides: TGCGCCAGCATCGGCCTAGCGGGAGGGCCTTTATCCACAGATACGCAGTATTTT.

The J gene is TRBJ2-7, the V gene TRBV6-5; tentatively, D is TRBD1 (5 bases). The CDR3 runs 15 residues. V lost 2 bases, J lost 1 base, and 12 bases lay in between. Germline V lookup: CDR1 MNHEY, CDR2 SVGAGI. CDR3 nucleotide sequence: TGTGCCAGCAGTTACGGTCCACCAGGGTCCTACGAGCAGTACTTC. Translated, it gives CASSYGPPGSYEQYF.

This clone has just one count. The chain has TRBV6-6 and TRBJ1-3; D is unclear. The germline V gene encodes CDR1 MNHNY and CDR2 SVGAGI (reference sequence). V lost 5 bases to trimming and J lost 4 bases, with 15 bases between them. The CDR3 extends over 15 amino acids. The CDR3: CASSQTTSPGNTIYF. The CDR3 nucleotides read TGTGCCAGCAGTCAAACAACTAGTCCAGGAAACACCATATATTTT.

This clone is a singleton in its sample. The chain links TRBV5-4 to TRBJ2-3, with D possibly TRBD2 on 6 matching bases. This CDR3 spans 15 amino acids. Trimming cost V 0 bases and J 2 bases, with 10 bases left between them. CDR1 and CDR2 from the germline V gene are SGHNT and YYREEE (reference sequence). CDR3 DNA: TGTGCCAGCAGCTTGGATGGCGGGGCCACAGATACGCAGTATTTT. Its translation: CASSLDGGATDTQYF.

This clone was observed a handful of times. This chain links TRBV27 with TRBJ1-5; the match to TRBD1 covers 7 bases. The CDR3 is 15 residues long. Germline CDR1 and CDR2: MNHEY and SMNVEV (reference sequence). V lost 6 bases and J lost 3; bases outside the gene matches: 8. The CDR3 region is CASSPKTGFNQPQHF. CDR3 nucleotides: TGTGCCAGCAGCCCGAAGACAGGGTTCAATCAGCCCCAGCATTTT.

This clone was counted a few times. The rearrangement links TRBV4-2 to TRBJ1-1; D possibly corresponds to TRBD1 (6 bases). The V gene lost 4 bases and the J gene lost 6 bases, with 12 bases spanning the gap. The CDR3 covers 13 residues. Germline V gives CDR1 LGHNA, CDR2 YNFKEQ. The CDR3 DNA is TGTGCCAGCAGCCGCGAACCAGGGGCTGAAGCTTTCTTT. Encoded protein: CASSREPGAEAFF.

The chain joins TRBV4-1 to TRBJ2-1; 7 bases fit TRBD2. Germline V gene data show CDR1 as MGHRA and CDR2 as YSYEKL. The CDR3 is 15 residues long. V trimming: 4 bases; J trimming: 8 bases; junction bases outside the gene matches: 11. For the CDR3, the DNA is TGCGCCAGCAGCCCACCAACCTTGCGGGAGCATGAGCAGTTCTTC. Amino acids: CASSPPTLREHEQFF.

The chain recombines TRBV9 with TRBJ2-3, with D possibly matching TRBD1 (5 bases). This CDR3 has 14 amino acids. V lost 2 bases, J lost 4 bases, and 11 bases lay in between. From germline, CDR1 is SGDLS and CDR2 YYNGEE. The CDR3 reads CASSVLSGSDTQYF. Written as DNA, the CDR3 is TGTGCCAGCAGCGTCTTGTCAGGGTCAGATACGCAGTATTTT.

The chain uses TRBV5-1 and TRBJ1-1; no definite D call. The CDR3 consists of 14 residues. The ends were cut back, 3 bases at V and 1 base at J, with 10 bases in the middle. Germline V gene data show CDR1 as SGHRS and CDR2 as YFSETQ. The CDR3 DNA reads TGCGCCAGCAGCTCGGACCGACAGAACACTGAAGCTTTCTTT. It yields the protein CASSSDRQNTEAFF. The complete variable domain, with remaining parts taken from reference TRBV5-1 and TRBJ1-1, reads KAGVTQTPRYLIKTRGQQVTLSCSPISGHRSVSWYQQTPGQGLQFLFEYFSETQRNKGNFPGRFSGRQFSNSRSEMNVSTLELGDSALYLCASSSDRQNTEAFFGQGTRLTVV.

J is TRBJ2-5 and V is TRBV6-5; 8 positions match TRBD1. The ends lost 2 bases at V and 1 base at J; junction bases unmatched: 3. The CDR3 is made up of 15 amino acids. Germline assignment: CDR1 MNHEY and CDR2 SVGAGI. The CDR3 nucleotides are TGTGCCAGCAGTTACCTTGGACAGGGCCAAGAGACCCAGTACTTC. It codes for CASSYLGQGQETQYF.

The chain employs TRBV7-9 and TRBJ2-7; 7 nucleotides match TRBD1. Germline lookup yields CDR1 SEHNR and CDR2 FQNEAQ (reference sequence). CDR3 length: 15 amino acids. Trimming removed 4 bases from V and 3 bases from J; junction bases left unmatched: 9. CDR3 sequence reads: CASSSTGTGVYEQYF. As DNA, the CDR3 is TGTGCCAGCAGCTCTACTGGCACAGGGGTCTACGAGCAGTACTTC.

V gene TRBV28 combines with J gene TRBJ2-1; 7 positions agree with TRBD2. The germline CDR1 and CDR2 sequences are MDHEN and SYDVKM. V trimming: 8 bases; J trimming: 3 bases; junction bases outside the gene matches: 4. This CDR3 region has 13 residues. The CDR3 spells CASLSGRYNEQFF. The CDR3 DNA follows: TGTGCCAGCCTTAGCGGGCGCTACAATGAGCAGTTCTTC.

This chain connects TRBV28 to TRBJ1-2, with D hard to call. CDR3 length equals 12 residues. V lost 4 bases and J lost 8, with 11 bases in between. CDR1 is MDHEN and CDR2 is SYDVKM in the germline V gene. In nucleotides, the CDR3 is TGTGCCAGCAGTTCTCGGAGTTCGGGCTACACCTTC. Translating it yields CASSSRSSGYTF.

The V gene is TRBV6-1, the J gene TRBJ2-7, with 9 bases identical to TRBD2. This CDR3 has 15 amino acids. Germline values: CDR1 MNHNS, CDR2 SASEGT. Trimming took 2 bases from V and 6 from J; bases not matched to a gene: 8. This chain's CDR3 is CASSEQGSGSSEQYF. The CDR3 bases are TGTGCCAGCAGTGAACAAGGTAGCGGGAGCTCCGAGCAGTACTTC.

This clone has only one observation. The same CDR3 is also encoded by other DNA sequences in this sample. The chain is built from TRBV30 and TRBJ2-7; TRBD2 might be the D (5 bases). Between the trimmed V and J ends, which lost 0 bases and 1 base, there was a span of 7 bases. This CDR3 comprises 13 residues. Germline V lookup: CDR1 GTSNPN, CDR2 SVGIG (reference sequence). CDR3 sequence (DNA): TGTGCCTGGAGTGTACGGGGTTCCTACGAGCAGTACTTC. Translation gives CAWSVRGSYEQYF.

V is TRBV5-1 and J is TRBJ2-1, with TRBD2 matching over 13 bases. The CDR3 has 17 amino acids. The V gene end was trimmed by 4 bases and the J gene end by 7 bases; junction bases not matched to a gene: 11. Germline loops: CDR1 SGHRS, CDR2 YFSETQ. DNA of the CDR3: TGCGCCAGCAGCACGGCTGGACTAGCGGGAGTAGAGAATGAGCAGTTCTTC. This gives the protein CASSTAGLAGVENEQFF.

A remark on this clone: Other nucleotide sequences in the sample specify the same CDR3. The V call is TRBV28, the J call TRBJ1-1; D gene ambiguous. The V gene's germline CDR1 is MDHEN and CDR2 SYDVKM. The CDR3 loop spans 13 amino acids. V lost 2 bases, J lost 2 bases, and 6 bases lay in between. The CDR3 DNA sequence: TGTGCCAGCAGTTTAGATGGCAACACTGAAGCTTTCTTT. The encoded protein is CASSLDGNTEAFF.

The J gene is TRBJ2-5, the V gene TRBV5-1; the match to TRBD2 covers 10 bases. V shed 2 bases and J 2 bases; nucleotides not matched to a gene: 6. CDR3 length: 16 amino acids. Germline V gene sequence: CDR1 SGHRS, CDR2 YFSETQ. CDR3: CASSFLAGVRQETQYF. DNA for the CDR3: TGCGCCAGCAGCTTCCTAGCGGGAGTCCGGCAAGAGACCCAGTACTTC.

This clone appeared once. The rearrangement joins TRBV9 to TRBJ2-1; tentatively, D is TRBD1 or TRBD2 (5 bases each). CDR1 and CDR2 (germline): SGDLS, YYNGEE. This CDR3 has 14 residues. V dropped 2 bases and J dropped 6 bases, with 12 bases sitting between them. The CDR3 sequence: CASSVGVEGNEQFF. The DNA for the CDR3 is TGTGCCAGCAGCGTGGGGGTCGAGGGCAATGAGCAGTTCTTC.

The CDR3 here is CSASQTQGAHTQYF. DNA of the CDR3: TGCAGCGCGTCGCAGACACAGGGCGCACATACGCAGTATTTT. The chain joins TRBV29-1 to TRBJ2-3; D might be TRBD1 (6 bases). Trimming pared 7 bases from V and 7 bases from J, leaving 21 bases between. CDR3 length: 14 amino acids. Germline-derived CDR1 and CDR2 are SQVTM and ANQGSEA.

The chain's CDR3 is CASSLPFTGGDEQYF. The CDR3 DNA reads as TGCGCCAGCAGCTTGCCATTTACGGGTGGCGACGAGCAGTACTTC. The V gene is TRBV5-1, the J gene TRBJ2-7; D unresolved. The CDR3 length is 15 residues. The germline V and J ends were trimmed by 1 base and 5 bases, with 16 bases remaining between them. Germline V CDR1 and CDR2: SGHRS, YFSETQ.

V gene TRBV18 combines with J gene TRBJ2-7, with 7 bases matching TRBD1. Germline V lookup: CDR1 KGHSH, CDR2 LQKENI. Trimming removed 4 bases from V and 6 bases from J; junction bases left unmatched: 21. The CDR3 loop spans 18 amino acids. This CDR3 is CASSRPGWKGAQAGEQYF. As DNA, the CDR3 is TGTGCCAGCTCACGCCCTGGATGGAAGGGGGCGCAGGCTGGCGAGCAGTACTTC. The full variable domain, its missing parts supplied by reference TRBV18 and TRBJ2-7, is NAGVMQNPRHLVRRRGQEARLRCSPMKGHSHVYWYRQLPEEGLKFMVYLQKENIIDESGMPKERFSAEFPKEGPSILRIQQVVRGDSAAYFCASSRPGWKGAQAGEQYFGPGTRLTVT.